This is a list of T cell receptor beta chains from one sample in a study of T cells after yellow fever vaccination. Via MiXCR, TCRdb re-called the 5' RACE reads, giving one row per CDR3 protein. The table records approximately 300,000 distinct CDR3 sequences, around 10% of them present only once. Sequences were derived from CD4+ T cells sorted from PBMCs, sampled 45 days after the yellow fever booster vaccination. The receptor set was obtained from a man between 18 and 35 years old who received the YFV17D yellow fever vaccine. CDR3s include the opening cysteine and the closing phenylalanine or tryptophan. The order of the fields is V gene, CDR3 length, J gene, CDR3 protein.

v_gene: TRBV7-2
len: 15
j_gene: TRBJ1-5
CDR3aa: CASSLSNRENQPQHF

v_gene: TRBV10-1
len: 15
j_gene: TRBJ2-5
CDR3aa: CASSEGASGQETQYF

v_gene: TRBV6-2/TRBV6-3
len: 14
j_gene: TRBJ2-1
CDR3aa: CASRSTSYANEQFF

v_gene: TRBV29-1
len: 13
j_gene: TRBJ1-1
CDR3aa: CSGDSHMNTEAFF

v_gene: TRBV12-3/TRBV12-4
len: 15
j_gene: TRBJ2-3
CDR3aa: CASRQLAGGTDTQYF

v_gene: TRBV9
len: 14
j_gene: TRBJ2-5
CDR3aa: CASSVAGGLETQYF

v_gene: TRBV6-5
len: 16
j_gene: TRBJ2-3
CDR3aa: CASSKLTRGGTDTQYF

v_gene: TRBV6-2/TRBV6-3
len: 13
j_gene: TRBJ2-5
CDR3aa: CASSDLAGETQYF

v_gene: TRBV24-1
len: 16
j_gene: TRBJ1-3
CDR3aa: CATRAAPTGTGNTIYF

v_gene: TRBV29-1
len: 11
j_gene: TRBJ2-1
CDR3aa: CSVRLAGYEFF

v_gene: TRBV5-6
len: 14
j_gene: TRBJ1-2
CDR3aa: CASSLDYREYGYTF

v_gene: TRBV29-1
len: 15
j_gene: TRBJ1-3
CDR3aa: CSVELGQFSGNTIYF

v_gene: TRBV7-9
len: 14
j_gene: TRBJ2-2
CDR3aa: CAQTRGENTGELFF

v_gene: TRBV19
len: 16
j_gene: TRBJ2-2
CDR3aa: CASSNIRGLYTGELFF

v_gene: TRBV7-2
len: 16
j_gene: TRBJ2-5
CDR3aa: CASSLAPRQGEETQYF

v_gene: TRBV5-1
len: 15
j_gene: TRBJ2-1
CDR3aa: CASSQVTSGGYEQFF

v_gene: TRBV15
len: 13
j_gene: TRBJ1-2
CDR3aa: CATSVGQNYGYTF

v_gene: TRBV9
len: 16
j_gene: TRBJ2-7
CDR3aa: CASSPVAGYRSYEQYF

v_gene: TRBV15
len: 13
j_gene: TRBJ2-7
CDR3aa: CATSTGQSDEQYF

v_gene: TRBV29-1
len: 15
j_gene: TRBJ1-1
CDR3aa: CSVEEMVEGWTEAFF

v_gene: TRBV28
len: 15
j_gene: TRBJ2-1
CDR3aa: CASSFGTVSFDEQFF

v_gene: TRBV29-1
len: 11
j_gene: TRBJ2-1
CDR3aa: CSVDRYNEQFF

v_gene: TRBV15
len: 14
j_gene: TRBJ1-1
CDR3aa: CATSSATGNTEAFF

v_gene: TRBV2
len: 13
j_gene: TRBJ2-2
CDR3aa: CASTRGVAGELFF

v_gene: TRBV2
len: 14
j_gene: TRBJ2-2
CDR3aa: CASSWTGGTGELFF

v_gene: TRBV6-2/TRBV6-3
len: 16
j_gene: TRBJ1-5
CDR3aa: CASSLPGGLGNQPQHF

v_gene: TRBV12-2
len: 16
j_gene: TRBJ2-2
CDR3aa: CASRLVRGPGTGELFF

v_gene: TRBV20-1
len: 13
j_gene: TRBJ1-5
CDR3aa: CSARADSNQPQHF

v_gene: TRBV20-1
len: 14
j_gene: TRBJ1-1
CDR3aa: CSARVAGTGTEAFF

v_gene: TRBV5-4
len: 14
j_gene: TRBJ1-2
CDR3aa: CASSPAAGQYGYTF

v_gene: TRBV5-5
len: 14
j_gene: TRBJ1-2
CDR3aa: CASSLMRQADGYTF

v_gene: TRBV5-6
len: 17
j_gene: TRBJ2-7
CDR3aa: CASSLARGVGLAYEQYF

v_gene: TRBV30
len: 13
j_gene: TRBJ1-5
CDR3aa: CAWNHRVDQPQHF

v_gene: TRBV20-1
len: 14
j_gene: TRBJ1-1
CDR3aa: CSARDLEGFTEAFF

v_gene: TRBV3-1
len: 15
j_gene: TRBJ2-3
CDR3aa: CASSQNAGGGDTQYF

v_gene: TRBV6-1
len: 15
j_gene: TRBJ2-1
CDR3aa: CASRIGGGAGNEQFF

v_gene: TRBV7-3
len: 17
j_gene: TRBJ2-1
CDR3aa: CASSLSPRSGMGNEQFF

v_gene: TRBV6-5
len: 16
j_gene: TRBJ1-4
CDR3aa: CASSYSLSRVAEKLLF

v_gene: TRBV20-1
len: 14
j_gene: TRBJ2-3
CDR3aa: CSALRLASTDTQYF

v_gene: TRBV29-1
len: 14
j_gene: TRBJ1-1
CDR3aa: CSVGHHTEDTEAFF

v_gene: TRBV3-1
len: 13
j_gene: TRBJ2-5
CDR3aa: CASSPRASETQYF

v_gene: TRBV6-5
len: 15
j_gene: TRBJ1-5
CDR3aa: CASSRDTLEAQPQHF

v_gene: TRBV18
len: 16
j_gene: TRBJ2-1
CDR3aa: CASSIQDRAKGNEQFF

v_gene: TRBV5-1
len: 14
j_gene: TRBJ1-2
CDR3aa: CASSLASVIDGYTF

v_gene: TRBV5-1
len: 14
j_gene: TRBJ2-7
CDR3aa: CASSPGLNSYEQYF

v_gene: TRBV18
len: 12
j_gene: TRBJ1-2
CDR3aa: CASSPSKVGYTF

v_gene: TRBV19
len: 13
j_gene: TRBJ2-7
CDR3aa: CASSEGASYEQYF

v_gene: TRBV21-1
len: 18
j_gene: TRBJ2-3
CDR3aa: CASSKEGWQGEITDTQYF

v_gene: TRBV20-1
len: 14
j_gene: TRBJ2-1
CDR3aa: CSARRGGSHNEQFF